This entry concerns a single T cell receptor (beta chain). Its matching antigen is unknown. Rectal tissue came from one to two pinch biopsies taken at colonoscopy. The source of the sample is a study of pediatric ulcerative colitis. Regarding the study as a whole: Ulcerative colitis patients shared more blood-rectal clones than controls. All ulcerative colitis patients, but no controls, carried two rectal clonotypes. This repertoire reflects total lymphocytes rather than subpopulations like regulatory T cells.

The assay was run at survey level. Method: immunoSEQ multiplex PCR; TCRdb's copy keeps in-frame clones and lacks some. The data hold 15,000 to 20,000 clones, with approximately 80% observed a single time. The CDR3 has 16 amino acids. Per the germline V gene, CDR1 is SGHRS and CDR2 is YFSETQ. With V trimmed by 0 bases and J by 5 bases, 7 bases remained unmatched. Sequencing was carried out using gut tissue. The sequence derives from a boy between 10 and 17 years old who was a control in a study of pediatric ulcerative colitis. This rearrangement joins TRBV5-1 to TRBJ2-5; 10 positions agree with TRBD2. The CDR3, as DNA: TGCGCCAGCAGCTTGGCTAGCGGGGGCTTAGGGGAGACCCAGTACTTC. As protein: CASSLASGGLGETQYF.